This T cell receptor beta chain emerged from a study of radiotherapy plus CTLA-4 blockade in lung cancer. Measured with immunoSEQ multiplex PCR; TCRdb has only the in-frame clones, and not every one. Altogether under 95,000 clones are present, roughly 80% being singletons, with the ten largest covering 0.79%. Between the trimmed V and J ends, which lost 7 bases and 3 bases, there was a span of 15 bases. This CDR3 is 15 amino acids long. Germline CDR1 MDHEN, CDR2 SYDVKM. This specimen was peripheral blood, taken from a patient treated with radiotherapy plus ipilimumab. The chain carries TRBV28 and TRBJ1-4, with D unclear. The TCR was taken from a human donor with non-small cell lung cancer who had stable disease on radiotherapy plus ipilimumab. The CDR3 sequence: CASTHPLEPNEKLFF. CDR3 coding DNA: TGTGCCAGCACCCATCCTCTGGAGCCTAATGAAAAACTGTTTTTT.